The source of this TCR beta chain is a study of CD8 T cells in Susac syndrome. Study-wide points: Clonal expansion did not appear in Susac syndrome CD4+ T cell repertoires.

The authors reverse transcribed roughly 0.45 to 1 ug RNA with random hexamers. TCRdb re-called the immunoSEQ multiplex PCR reads through MiXCR, storing one row per CDR3 protein. The table lists around 200,000 distinct CDR3 sequences, approximately 96% of them singletons, with approximately 0.098% in the top ten. The V and J ends lost 3 bases and 6 bases respectively, with 14 bases between them. Germline lookup yields CDR1 KGHDR and CDR2 SFDVKD. The CDR3 runs to 15 residues. Comment on this clonotype: Its antigen is currently unknown.

Sequencing input: CD4+ T cells from PBMCs. This TCR was recovered from a human donor with Susac syndrome. The V and J genes are TRBV24-1 and TRBJ2-1; D may match TRBD1 or TRBD2 (5 bases each). This CDR3 is CATSDRGVQGNEQFF. CDR3 coding DNA: TGTGCCACCAGTGATAGGGGAGTCCAAGGCAATGAGCAGTTCTTC.